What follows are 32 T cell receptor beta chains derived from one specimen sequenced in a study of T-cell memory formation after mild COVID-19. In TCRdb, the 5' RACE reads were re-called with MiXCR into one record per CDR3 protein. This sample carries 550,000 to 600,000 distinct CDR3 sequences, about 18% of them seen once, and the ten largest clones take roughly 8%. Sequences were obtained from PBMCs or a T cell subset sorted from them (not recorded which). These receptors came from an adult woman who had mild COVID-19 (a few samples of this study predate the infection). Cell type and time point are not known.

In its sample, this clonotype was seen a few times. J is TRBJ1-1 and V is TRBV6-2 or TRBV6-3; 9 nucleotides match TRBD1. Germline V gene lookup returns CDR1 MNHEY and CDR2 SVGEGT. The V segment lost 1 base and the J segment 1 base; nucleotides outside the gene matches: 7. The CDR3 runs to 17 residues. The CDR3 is CASSYLTGTGKNTEAFF. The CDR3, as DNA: TGTGCCAGCAGTTACTTAACCGGGACAGGGAAGAACACTGAAGCTTTCTTT.

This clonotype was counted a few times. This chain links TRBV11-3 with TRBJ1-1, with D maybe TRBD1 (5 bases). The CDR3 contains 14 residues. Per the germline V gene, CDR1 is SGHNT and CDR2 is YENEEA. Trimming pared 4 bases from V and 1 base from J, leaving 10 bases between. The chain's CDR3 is CASSSSTGNTEAFF. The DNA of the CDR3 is TGTGCCAGCAGCTCATCCACAGGGAACACTGAAGCTTTCTTT.

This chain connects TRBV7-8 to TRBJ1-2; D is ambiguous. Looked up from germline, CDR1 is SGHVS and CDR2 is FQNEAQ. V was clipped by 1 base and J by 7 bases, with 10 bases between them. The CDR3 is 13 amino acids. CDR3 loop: CASSLEVQFGYTF. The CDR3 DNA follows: TGTGCCAGCAGCTTAGAGGTTCAATTTGGCTACACCTTC. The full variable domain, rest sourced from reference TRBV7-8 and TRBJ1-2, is GAGVSQSPRYKVAKRGQDVALRCDPISGHVSLFWYQQALGQGPEFLTYFQNEAQLDKSGLPSDRFFAERPEGSVSTLKIQRTQQEDSAVYLCASSLEVQFGYTFGSGTRLTVV.

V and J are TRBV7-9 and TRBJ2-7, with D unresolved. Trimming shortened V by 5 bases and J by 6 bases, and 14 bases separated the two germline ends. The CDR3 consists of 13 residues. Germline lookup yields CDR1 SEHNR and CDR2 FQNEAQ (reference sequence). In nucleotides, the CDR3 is TGTGCCAGCAGCCCCGCGACTGGAAGCGAGCAGTACTTC. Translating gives CASSPATGSEQYF.

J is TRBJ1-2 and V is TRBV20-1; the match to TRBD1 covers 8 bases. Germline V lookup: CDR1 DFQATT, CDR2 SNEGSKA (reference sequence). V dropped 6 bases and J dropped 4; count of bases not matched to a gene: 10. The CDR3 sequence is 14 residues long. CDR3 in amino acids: CSAPQQDRVYGYTF. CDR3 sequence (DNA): TGCAGTGCCCCTCAACAGGACAGGGTCTATGGCTACACCTTC.

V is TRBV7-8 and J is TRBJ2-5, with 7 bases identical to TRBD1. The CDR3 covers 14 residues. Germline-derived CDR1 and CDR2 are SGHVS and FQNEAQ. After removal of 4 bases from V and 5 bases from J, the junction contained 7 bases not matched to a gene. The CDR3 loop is CASSSNRGGETQYF. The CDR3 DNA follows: TGTGCCAGCAGCTCCAACAGGGGTGGTGAGACCCAGTACTTC.

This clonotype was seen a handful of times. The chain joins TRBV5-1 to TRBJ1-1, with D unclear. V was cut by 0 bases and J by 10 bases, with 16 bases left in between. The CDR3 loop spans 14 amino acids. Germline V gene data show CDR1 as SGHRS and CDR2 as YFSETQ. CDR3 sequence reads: CASSLDAANSGAFF. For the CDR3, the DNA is TGCGCCAGCAGCTTGGATGCAGCAAACTCGGGAGCTTTCTTT.

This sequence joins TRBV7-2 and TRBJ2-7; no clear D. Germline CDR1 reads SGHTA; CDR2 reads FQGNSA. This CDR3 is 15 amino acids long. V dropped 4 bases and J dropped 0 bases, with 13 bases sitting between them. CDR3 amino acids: CASSSTWELSYEQYF. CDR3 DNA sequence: TGTGCCAGCAGCTCGACGTGGGAACTCTCCTACGAGCAGTACTTC.

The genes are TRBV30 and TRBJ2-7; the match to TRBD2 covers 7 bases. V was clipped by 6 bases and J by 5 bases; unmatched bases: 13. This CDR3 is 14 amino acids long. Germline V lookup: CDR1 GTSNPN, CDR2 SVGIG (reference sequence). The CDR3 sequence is CACQGAGARNEQYF. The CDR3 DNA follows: TGTGCCTGCCAGGGCGCGGGAGCCCGCAACGAGCAGTACTTC.

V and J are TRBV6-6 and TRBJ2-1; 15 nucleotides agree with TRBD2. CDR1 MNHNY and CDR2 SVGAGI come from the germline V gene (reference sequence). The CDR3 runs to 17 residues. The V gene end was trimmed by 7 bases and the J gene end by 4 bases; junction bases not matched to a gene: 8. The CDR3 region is CASITRTSGRAYNEQFF. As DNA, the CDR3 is TGTGCCAGCATCACTAGGACTAGCGGGAGGGCTTACAATGAGCAGTTCTTC.

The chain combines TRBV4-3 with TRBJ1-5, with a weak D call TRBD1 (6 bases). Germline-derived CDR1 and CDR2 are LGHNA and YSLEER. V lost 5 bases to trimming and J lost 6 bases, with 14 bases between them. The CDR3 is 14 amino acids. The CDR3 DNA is TGCGCCAGCAGCTTAACAGGGATGGGTCAGCCCCAGCATTTT. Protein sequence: CASSLTGMGQPQHF.

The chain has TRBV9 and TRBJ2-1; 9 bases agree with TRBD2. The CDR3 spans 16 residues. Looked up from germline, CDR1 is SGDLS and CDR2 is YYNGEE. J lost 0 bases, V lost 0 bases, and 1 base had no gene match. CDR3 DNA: TGTGCCAGCAGCGTAGTTAGCGGGAGCTCCTACAATGAGCAGTTCTTC. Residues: CASSVVSGSSYNEQFF.

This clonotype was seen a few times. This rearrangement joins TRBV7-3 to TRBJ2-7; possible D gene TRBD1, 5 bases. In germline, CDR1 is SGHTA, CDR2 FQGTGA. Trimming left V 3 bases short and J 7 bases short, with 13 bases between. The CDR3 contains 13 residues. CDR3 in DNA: TGTGCCAGCAGCTTTGGACAAGCTAGAGAGCAGTACTTC. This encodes CASSFGQAREQYF.

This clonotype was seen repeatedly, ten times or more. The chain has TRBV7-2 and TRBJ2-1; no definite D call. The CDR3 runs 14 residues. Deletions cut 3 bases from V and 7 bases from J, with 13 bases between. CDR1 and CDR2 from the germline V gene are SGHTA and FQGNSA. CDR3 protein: CASSLSAVVNEQFF. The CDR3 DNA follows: TGTGCCAGCAGCTTGTCAGCCGTGGTAAATGAGCAGTTCTTC. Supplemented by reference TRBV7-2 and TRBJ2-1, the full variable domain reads GAGVSQSPSNKVTEKGKDVELRCDPISGHTALYWYRQSLGQGLEFLIYFQGNSAPDKSGLPSDRFSAERTGGSVSTLTIQRTQQEDSAVYLCASSLSAVVNEQFFGPGTRLTVL.

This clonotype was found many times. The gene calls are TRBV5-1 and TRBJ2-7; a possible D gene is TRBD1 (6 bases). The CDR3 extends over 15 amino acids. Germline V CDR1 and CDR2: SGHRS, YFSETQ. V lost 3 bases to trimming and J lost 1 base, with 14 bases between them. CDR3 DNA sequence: TGCGCCAGCAGCTCAGGACAGACGGGGTCCTACGAGCAGTACTTC. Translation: CASSSGQTGSYEQYF.

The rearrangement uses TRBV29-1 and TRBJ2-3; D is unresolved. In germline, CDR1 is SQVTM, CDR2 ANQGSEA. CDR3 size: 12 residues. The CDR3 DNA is TGCAGAGTCTATGCTAGCACAGATACGCAGTATTTT. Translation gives CRVYASTDTQYF.

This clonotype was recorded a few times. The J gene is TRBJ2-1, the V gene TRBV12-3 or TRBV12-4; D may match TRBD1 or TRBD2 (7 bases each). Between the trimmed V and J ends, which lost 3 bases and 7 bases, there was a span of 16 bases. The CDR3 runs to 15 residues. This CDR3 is CASSLREGAKNEQFF. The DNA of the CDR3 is TGTGCCAGCAGTTTGAGGGAGGGGGCGAAAAATGAGCAGTTCTTC.

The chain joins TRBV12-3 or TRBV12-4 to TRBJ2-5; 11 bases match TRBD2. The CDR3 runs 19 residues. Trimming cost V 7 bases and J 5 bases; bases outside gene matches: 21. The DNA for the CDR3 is TGTGCCAGCATTCCTGATCTTGCTAGCGGGGGGTCGACAAGGGAGACCCAGTACTTC. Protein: CASIPDLASGGSTRETQYF.

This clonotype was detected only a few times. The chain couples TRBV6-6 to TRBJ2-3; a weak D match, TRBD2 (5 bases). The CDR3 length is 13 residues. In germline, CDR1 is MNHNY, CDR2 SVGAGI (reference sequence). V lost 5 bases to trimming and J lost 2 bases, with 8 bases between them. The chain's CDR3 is CASSTGLTDTQYF. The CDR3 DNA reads TGTGCCAGCAGTACCGGACTCACAGATACGCAGTATTTT.

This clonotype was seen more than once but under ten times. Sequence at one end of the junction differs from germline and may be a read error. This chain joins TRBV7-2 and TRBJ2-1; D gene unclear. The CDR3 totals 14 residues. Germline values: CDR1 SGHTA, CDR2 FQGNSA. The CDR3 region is CASTLTSRPAEQFF. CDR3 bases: TGTGCCAGCACCTTAACCTCTCGCCCGGCTGAGCAGTTCTTC.

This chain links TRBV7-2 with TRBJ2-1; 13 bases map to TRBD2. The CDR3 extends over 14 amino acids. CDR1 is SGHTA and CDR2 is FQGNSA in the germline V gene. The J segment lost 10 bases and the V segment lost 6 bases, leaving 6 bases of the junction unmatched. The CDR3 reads CASRLAGGVGEQFF. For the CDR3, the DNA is TGTGCCAGCAGACTAGCGGGGGGGGTAGGAGAGCAGTTCTTC. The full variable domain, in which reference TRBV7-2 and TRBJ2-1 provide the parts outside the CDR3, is GAGVSQSPSNKVTEKGKDVELRCDPISGHTALYWYRQSLGQGLEFLIYFQGNSAPDKSGLPSDRFSAERTGGSVSTLTIQRTQQEDSAVYLCASRLAGGVGEQFFGPGTRLTVL.

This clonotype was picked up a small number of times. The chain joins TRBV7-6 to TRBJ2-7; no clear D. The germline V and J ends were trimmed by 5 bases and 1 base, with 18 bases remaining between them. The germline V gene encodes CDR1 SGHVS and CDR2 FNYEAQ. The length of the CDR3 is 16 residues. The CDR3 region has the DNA TGTGCCAGCAGCCCCAGCATGACGTCCCTTTCCTACGAGCAGTACTTC. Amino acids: CASSPSMTSLSYEQYF.

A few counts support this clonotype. This CDR3 is CASRRGTSGPSYEQYF. The DNA of the CDR3 is TGTGCCAGCAGAAGAGGGACTAGCGGGCCCTCCTACGAGCAGTACTTC. This chain uses TRBV6-2 or TRBV6-3 with TRBJ2-7; TRBD2 matches at 12 bases. Looked up from germline, CDR1 is MNHEY and CDR2 is SVGEGT. The CDR3 consists of 16 residues. The J segment lost 0 bases and the V segment lost 6 bases, leaving 6 bases of the junction unmatched.

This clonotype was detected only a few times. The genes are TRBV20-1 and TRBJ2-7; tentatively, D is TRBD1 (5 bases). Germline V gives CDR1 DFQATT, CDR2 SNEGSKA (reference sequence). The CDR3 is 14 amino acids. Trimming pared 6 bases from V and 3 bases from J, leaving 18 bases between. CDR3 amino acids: CSATYRFRGYEQYF. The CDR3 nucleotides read TGCAGTGCAACCTACAGGTTTAGGGGCTACGAGCAGTACTTC.

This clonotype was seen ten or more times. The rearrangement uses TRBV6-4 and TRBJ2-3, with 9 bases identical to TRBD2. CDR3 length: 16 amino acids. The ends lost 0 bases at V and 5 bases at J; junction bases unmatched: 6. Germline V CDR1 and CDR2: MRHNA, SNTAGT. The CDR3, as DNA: TGTGCCAGCAGTGACTCCAGCGGGGGGCAGGTAGATACGCAGTATTTT. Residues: CASSDSSGGQVDTQYF.

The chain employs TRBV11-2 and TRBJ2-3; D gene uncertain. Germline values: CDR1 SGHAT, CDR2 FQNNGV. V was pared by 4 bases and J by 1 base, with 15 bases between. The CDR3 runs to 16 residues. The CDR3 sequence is CASSSPARDGTDTQYF. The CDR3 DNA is TGTGCCAGCAGCTCCCCGGCAAGGGATGGCACAGATACGCAGTATTTT.

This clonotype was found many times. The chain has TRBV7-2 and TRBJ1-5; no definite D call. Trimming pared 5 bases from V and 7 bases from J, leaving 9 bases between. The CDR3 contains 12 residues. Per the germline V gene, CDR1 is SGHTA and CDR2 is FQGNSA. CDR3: CASSPPAQPQHF. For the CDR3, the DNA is TGTGCCAGCAGCCCCCCAGCCCAGCCCCAGCATTTT. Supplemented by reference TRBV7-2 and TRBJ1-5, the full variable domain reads GAGVSQSPSNKVTEKGKDVELRCDPISGHTALYWYRQSLGQGLEFLIYFQGNSAPDKSGLPSDRFSAERTGGSVSTLTIQRTQQEDSAVYLCASSPPAQPQHFGDGTRLSIL.

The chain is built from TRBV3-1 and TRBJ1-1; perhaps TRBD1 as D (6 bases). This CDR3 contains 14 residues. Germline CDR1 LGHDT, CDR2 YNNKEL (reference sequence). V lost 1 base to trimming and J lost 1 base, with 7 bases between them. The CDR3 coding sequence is TGTGCCAGCAGCCAAGCGGGACAGAACACTGAAGCTTTCTTT. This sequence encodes CASSQAGQNTEAFF.

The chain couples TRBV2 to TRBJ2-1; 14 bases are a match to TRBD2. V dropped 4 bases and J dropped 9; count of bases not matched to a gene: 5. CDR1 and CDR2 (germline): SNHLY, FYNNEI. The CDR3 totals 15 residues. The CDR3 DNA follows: TGTGCCAGCAGTGGACTAGCGGGGGGGCCTAGTGAGCAGTTCTTC. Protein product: CASSGLAGGPSEQFF.

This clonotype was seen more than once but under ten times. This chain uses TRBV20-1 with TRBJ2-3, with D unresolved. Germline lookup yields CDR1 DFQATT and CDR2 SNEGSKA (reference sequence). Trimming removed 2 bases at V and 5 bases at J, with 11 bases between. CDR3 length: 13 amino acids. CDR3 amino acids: CSARPTRRDTQYF. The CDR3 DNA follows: TGCAGTGCTAGACCCACCCGCCGAGATACGCAGTATTTT.

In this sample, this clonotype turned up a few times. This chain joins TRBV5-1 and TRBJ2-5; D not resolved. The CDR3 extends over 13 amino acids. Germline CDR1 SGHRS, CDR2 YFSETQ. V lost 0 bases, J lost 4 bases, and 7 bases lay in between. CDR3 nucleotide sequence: TGCGCCAGCAGCTTGGACTTCGGAGAGACCCAGTACTTC. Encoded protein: CASSLDFGETQYF.

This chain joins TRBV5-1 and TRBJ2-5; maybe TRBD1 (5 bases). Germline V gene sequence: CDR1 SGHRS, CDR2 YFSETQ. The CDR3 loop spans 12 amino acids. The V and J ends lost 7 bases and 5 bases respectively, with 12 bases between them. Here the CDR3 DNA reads TGCGCCAGCTTCGACAGTGGGGAGACCCAGTACTTC. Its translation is CASFDSGETQYF.